These 22 T cell receptor beta chains were sequenced from one sample in a study of blood T cell repertoires in COVID-19. Clones were sequenced by immunoSEQ multiplex PCR, and TCRdb holds only the in-frame ones, with some missing. Among 150,000 to 200,000 clones listed, about 80% were seen once. Sample: PBMCs or T cells enriched from blood (not recorded which). These receptors came from a man over 45 who had recovered from COVID-19.

This rearrangement joins TRBV6-5 to TRBJ2-7; the match to TRBD1 covers 7 bases. V dropped 5 bases and J dropped 3; count of bases not matched to a gene: 10. The CDR3 extends over 15 amino acids. The V gene's germline CDR1 is MNHEY and CDR2 SVGAGI. CDR3 region: CASSTTPGTDYEQYF. CDR3 sequence (DNA): TGTGCCAGCAGTACTACCCCCGGGACAGACTACGAGCAGTACTTC.

The chain employs TRBV7-8 and TRBJ2-7; maybe TRBD2 (5 bases). The V and J ends lost 5 bases and 0 bases respectively, with 14 bases between them. The CDR3 loop spans 15 amino acids. In germline, CDR1 is SGHVS, CDR2 FQNEAQ. CDR3 sequence (DNA): TGTGCCAGCAGCCGGCGGGTGCGTACCTCCTACGAGCAGTACTTC. The encoded protein is CASSRRVRTSYEQYF.

The genes are TRBV5-4 and TRBJ2-5; D not resolved. CDR3 length equals 14 residues. The germline V gene encodes CDR1 SGHNT and CDR2 YYREEE (reference sequence). The germline V and J ends were trimmed by 0 bases and 3 bases, with 9 bases remaining between them. CDR3 sequence reads: CASSLVGREETQYF. Here the CDR3 DNA reads TGTGCCAGCAGCTTGGTTGGGCGAGAAGAGACCCAGTACTTC.

This chain links TRBV5-1 with TRBJ2-3; D possibly corresponds to TRBD1 (5 bases). V was shortened by 6 bases and J by 2 bases, with 13 bases between the two germline ends. The CDR3 is 14 amino acids. Per germline, CDR1 SGHRS and CDR2 YFSETQ. This CDR3 reads CASNPGAFTDTQYF. CDR3 nucleotide sequence: TGCGCCAGCAACCCTGGGGCTTTCACAGATACGCAGTATTTT. The entire variable domain, with the rest obtained from reference TRBV5-1 and TRBJ2-3, is as follows: KAGVTQTPRYLIKTRGQQVTLSCSPISGHRSVSWYQQTPGQGLQFLFEYFSETQRNKGNFPGRFSGRQFSNSRSEMNVSTLELGDSALYLCASNPGAFTDTQYFGPGTRLTVL.

The V call is TRBV29-1, the J call TRBJ1-4; D is unclear. In germline, CDR1 is SQVTM, CDR2 ANQGSEA. Trimming removed 7 bases at V and 5 bases at J, with 11 bases between. This CDR3 comprises 12 residues. CDR3 residues: CSGRALNEKLFF. Written as DNA, the CDR3 is TGCAGCGGGAGGGCCCTCAATGAAAAACTGTTTTTT.

This clone was observed a few times. The genes are TRBV2 and TRBJ1-5, with D perhaps matching TRBD1 (6 bases). V was trimmed by 5 bases and J by 7 bases, leaving 12 bases between them. The CDR3 covers 13 residues. Germline values: CDR1 SNHLY, CDR2 FYNNEI. In nucleotides, the CDR3 is TGTGCCAGCAGTAAGGACAGCGCCCAGCCCCAGCATTTT. Its protein is CASSKDSAQPQHF.

The gene calls are TRBV3-1 (or the pseudogene TRBV3-2) and TRBJ1-3; D is uncertain. CDR3 length: 15 amino acids. Trimming shortened V by 3 bases and J by 0 bases, and 9 bases separated the two germline ends. Germline assignment: CDR1 LGHDT and CDR2 YNNKEL (reference sequence). The CDR3: CASSHRRGSGNTIYF. CDR3 nucleotides: TGTGCCAGCAGCCATCGTCGGGGCTCTGGAAACACCATATATTTT.

The CDR3 DNA follows: TGTGCCAGCAGCTTAACGGACAGCCCCTACGAGCAGTACTTC. Residues: CASSLTDSPYEQYF. The chain is built from TRBV7-3 and TRBJ2-7; D perhaps matches TRBD1 (6 bases). V was clipped by 0 bases and J by 2 bases, with 8 bases between them. The CDR3 is 14 residues long. Germline CDR1 is SGHTA and CDR2 is FQGTGA.

This chain connects TRBV24-1 to TRBJ2-3; TRBD2 matches 12 bases. This CDR3 has 19 amino acids. The germline V gene encodes CDR1 KGHDR and CDR2 SFDVKD. The V segment lost 3 bases and the J segment 0 bases; nucleotides outside the gene matches: 9. The CDR3 reads CATSDTTPSGRASTDTQYF. CDR3 in DNA: TGTGCCACCAGTGATACAACACCTAGCGGGAGGGCCAGCACAGATACGCAGTATTTT.

This clone was observed a single time. The V gene is TRBV19, the J gene TRBJ2-2; 7 bases align to TRBD1. The length of the CDR3 is 14 residues. V was pared by 4 bases and J by 6 bases, with 5 bases of the junction left unmatched. The germline V gene encodes CDR1 LNHDA and CDR2 SQIVND (reference sequence). In nucleotides, the CDR3 is TGTGCCAGTAGTACCGACAGGGTGGCCGGGGAGCTGTTTTTT. Translating it yields CASSTDRVAGELFF.

The chain combines TRBV5-1 with TRBJ2-3; 9 bases are shared with TRBD2. CDR3 size: 15 residues. The germline CDR1 and CDR2 sequences are SGHRS and YFSETQ. V shed 2 bases and J 1 base; nucleotides not matched to a gene: 2. In DNA, the CDR3 is TGCGCCAGCAGCTTTGGCGGGGGGGGCACAGATACGCAGTATTTT. This sequence encodes CASSFGGGGTDTQYF.

This chain uses TRBV24-1 with TRBJ1-2; D may be TRBD1 (5 bases). V was shortened by 4 bases and J by 5 bases, with 19 bases between the two germline ends. CDR1 is KGHDR, CDR2 SFDVKD, per germline. The CDR3 is made up of 16 amino acids. CDR3 sequence reads: CATSDRGMDVNYGYTF. CDR3 nucleotides: TGTGCCACCAGTGACCGGGGGATGGACGTTAATTATGGCTACACCTTC.

The chain joins TRBV5-4 to TRBJ1-6, with D hard to call. With 0 bases removed from V and 6 bases from J, the gap between germline ends came to 7 bases. The CDR3 is made up of 14 amino acids. CDR1 SGHNT and CDR2 YYREEE come from the germline V gene (reference sequence). DNA of the CDR3: TGTGCCAGCAGCTTGGAGCGGCCTAATTCACCCCTCCACTTT. Its translation: CASSLERPNSPLHF.

The sample holds one count of this clone. The J gene is TRBJ1-2, the V gene TRBV19; TRBD1 might be the D (6 bases). CDR1 is LNHDA, CDR2 SQIVND, per germline (reference sequence). The V and J ends lost 6 bases and 3 bases respectively, with 11 bases between them. This CDR3 spans 13 amino acids. CDR3 bases: TGTGCCAGTAGCGCGACAGGTGACTATGGCTACACCTTC. Translated: CASSATGDYGYTF. The full variable domain, with the rest looked up from reference TRBV19 and TRBJ1-2, is DGGITQSPKYLFRKEGQNVTLSCEQNLNHDAMYWYRQDPGQGLRLIYYSQIVNDFQKGDIAEGYSVSREKKESFPLTVTSAQKNPTAFYLCASSATGDYGYTFGSGTRLTVV.

V usage is TRBV6-5 and J usage is TRBJ2-1; D perhaps matches TRBD1 (5 bases). Trimming shortened V by 4 bases and J by 9 bases, and 7 bases separated the two germline ends. The germline CDR1 and CDR2 sequences are MNHEY and SVGAGI. This CDR3 contains 11 residues. CDR3 in DNA: TGTGCCAGCAGTTGGGGCGGTGAGCAGTTCTTC. Its protein product is CASSWGGEQFF.

The rearrangement links TRBV5-1 to TRBJ1-2; 8 bases are shared with TRBD1. This CDR3 comprises 17 residues. Trimming cost V 2 bases and J 2 bases; bases outside gene matches: 11. CDR1 and CDR2 from the germline V gene are SGHRS and YFSETQ. The CDR3 nucleotides read TGCGCCAGCAGCTTCGATGGACAGGGAGGGTCAAACTATGGCTACACCTTC. Residues: CASSFDGQGGSNYGYTF.

The chain is built from TRBV7-3 and TRBJ2-3, with 12 bases aligning to TRBD2. The CDR3 is 17 amino acids. With V trimmed by 8 bases and J by 3 bases, 12 bases remained unmatched. CDR1 and CDR2 (germline): SGHTA, FQGTGA. CDR3 amino acids: CASPGQPGLAGTDTQYF. The CDR3 nucleotides read TGTGCCAGCCCCGGACAGCCTGGACTAGCGGGGACAGATACGCAGTATTTT.

The chain employs TRBV14 and TRBJ1-2; D uncertain. Trimming stripped 4 bases from V and 4 bases from J, with 13 bases between. There are 14 residues in the CDR3. The germline V gene has CDR1 SGHDN and CDR2 FVKESK. The CDR3 region has the DNA TGTGCCAGCAGCCCCGTCCCGGCGGCCTATGGCTACACCTTC. Translating gives CASSPVPAAYGYTF.

The J gene is TRBJ2-7, the V gene TRBV4-1; the match to TRBD2 covers 8 bases. Per germline, CDR1 MGHRA and CDR2 YSYEKL. With V trimmed by 0 bases and J by 1 base, 2 bases remained unmatched. This CDR3 is built from 15 residues. CDR3 bases: TGCGCCAGCAGCCAAGATCCGGGGGGGTCCTACGAGCAGTACTTC. It yields the protein CASSQDPGGSYEQYF.

This clone was found a few times. The chain uses TRBV5-1 and TRBJ2-1, with D uncertain. This CDR3 has 15 residues. Deletions cut 0 bases from V and 2 bases from J, with 9 bases between. Germline assignment: CDR1 SGHRS and CDR2 YFSETQ. CDR3 residues: CASSLESTTYNEQFF. The CDR3 DNA sequence: TGCGCCAGCAGCTTGGAGTCTACCACCTACAATGAGCAGTTCTTC.

The rearrangement links TRBV2 to TRBJ2-7; D perhaps matches TRBD1 (6 bases). Per germline, CDR1 SNHLY and CDR2 FYNNEI. CDR3 size: 18 residues. Trimming shortened V by 4 bases and J by 0 bases, and 22 bases separated the two germline ends. The CDR3 DNA sequence: TGTGCCAGCAGTGCTTTAATCAATTCGCAGGGGAGCTCCTACGAGCAGTACTTC. Translation: CASSALINSQGSSYEQYF.

V and J are TRBV19 and TRBJ1-1; D is perhaps TRBD1 (6 bases). The length of the CDR3 is 15 residues. CDR1 is LNHDA and CDR2 is SQIVND in the germline V gene (reference sequence). The V gene lost 6 bases and the J gene lost 6 bases, with 20 bases spanning the gap. The CDR3 coding sequence is TGTGCCAGTAGGCCAACCCCAACAGGGCTCTCTGAAGCTTTCTTT. Protein sequence: CASRPTPTGLSEAFF. The complete variable domain, with remaining parts taken from reference TRBV19 and TRBJ1-1, reads DGGITQSPKYLFRKEGQNVTLSCEQNLNHDAMYWYRQDPGQGLRLIYYSQIVNDFQKGDIAEGYSVSREKKESFPLTVTSAQKNPTAFYLCASRPTPTGLSEAFFGQGTRLTVV.